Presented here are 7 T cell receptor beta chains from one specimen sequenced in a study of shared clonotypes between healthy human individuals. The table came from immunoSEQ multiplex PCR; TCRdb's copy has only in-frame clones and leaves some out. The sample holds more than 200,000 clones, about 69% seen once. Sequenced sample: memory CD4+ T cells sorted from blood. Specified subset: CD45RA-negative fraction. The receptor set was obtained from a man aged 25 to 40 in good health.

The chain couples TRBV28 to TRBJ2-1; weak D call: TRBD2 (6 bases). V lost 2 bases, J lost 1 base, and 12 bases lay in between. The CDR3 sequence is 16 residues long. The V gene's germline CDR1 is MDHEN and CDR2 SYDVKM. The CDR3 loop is CASSLTGGRSYNEQFF. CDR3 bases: TGTGCCAGCAGTTTAACTGGGGGGAGGTCCTACAATGAGCAGTTCTTC.

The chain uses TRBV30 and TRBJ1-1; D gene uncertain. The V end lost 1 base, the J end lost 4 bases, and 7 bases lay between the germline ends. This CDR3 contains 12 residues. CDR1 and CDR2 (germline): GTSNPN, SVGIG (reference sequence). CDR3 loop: CAWSAPRTEAFF. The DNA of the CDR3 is TGTGCCTGGAGTGCCCCTCGCACTGAAGCTTTCTTT.

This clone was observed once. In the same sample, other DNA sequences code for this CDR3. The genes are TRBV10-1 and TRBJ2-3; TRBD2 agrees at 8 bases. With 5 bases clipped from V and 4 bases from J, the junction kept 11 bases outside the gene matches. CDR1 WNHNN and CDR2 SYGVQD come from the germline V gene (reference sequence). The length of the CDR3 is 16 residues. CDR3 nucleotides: TGCGCCAGCAGTCCGAAACCGGGACTAGTAGCAGATACGCAGTATTTT. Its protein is CASSPKPGLVADTQYF.

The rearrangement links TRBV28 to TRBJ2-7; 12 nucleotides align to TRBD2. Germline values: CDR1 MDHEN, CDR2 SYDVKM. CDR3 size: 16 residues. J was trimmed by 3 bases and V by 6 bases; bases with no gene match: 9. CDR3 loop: CASRHQGLAGSYEQYF. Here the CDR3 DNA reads TGTGCCAGCAGGCATCAAGGACTAGCGGGAAGCTACGAGCAGTACTTC.

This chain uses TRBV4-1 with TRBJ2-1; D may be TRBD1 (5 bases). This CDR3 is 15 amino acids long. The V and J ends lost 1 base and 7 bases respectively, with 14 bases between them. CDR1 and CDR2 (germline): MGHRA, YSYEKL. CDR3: CASSQVLAGRNEQFF. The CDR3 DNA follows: TGCGCCAGCAGCCAAGTTCTTGCAGGGCGAAATGAGCAGTTCTTC.

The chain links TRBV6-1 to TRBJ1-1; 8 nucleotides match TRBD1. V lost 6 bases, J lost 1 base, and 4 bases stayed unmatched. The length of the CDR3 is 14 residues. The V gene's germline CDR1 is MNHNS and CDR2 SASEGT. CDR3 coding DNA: TGTGCCAGCAGGAAGGGACAGGCGAACACTGAAGCTTTCTTT. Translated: CASRKGQANTEAFF.

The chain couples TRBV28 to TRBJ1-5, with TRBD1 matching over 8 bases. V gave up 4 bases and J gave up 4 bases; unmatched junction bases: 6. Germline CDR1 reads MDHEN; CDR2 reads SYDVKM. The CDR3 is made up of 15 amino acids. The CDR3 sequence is CASSSTGGRNQPQHF. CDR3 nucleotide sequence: TGTGCCAGCAGTTCTACAGGGGGGAGGAATCAGCCCCAGCATTTT.